This T cell receptor beta chain derives from a study of blood T cell repertoires in COVID-19. Clones were read by immunoSEQ multiplex PCR, and TCRdb kept only the in-frame ones, dropping some. The sample shows 88,000 or so clones, more than 65% of them seen only once. Trimming removed 7 bases from V and 2 bases from J, with 15 bases in between. Germline V gives CDR1 SGHVS, CDR2 FQNEAQ. The CDR3 consists of 14 residues. The sequencing input was peripheral blood. This clonotype was sampled from a man aged 55-75 years with acute or convalescent COVID-19. V usage is TRBV7-8 and J usage is TRBJ2-7; D is undetermined. CDR3 amino acids: CASNDPDNPYEQYF. The CDR3 nucleotides are TGTGCCAGCAACGACCCCGACAATCCCTACGAGCAGTACTTC. Together with reference TRBV7-8 and TRBJ2-7, the CDR3 gives the full variable domain: GAGVSQSPRYKVAKRGQDVALRCDPISGHVSLFWYQQALGQGPEFLTYFQNEAQLDKSGLPSDRFFAERPEGSVSTLKIQRTQQEDSAVYLCASNDPDNPYEQYFGPGTRLTVT.